This entry lists 23 T cell receptor beta chains sequenced from one sample in a study of CD8+ T cells in alopecia areata. The sample's treatment: oral pan-JAK inhibitor, 5-10 mg twice daily. Sequencing used cDNA as its template, made by extracting RNA and reverse transcribing it. Method: immunoSEQ multiplex PCR; TCRdb's copy keeps in-frame clones and lacks some. The table has under 350,000 clones, 58% seen once. This specimen consisted of CD4+ T cells sorted from blood, obtained at week 24, from a patient treated with tofacitinib. All receptors come from a human donor with alopecia areata.

The chain couples TRBV2 to TRBJ2-7; TRBD2 aligns across 10 bases. Germline CDR1 SNHLY, CDR2 FYNNEI. After removal of 4 bases from V and 2 bases from J, the junction contained 2 bases not matched to a gene. The length of the CDR3 is 14 residues. For the CDR3, the DNA is TGTGCCAGCAGTGTAGCGGGGGGCCCCTACGAGCAGTACTTC. The encoded protein is CASSVAGGPYEQYF.

The table lists this clone with a count of one. This chain connects TRBV4-1 to TRBJ1-1; D remains ambiguous. From germline, CDR1 is MGHRA and CDR2 YSYEKL. The CDR3 has 16 amino acids. Trimming took 0 bases from V and 3 from J, leaving 14 bases between them. As DNA, the CDR3 is TGCGCCAGCAGCCAAGAGGGATTACGGAGAGACACTGAAGCTTTCTTT. This gives the protein CASSQEGLRRDTEAFF.

This chain links TRBV4-2 with TRBJ2-1; 8 bases line up with TRBD2. The CDR3 extends over 15 amino acids. CDR1 LGHNA and CDR2 YNFKEQ come from the germline V gene. Germline trimming cut 4 bases from V and 4 bases from J; bases unmatched to any gene: 6. The CDR3 spells CASSPREGLYNEQFF. As DNA, the CDR3 is TGTGCCAGCAGCCCTCGGGAGGGACTTTACAATGAGCAGTTCTTC.

The V call is TRBV27, the J call TRBJ1-2; D remains ambiguous. CDR1 is MNHEY and CDR2 is SMNVEV in the germline V gene (reference sequence). CDR3 length equals 13 residues. V lost 3 bases and J lost 5, with 10 bases in between. CDR3 in DNA: TGTGCCAGCAGTTTCCGCCAAGGGTATGGCTACACCTTC. This encodes CASSFRQGYGYTF.

This clone was counted only a few times. V gene TRBV18 combines with J gene TRBJ1-4, with 9 bases lining up with TRBD1. The CDR3 has 15 amino acids. The V gene end was trimmed by 5 bases and the J gene end by 7 bases; junction bases not matched to a gene: 8. CDR1 and CDR2 from the germline V gene are KGHSH and LQKENI. The DNA for the CDR3 is TGTGCCAGCTCATCCGGGACAGGGCGCGGTGAAAAACTGTTTTTT. It translates to CASSSGTGRGEKLFF.

CDR3 coding DNA: TGTGCCTGGAGTGTAGGCGGAGGTAATGGCTACACCTTC. It is translated as CAWSVGGGNGYTF. V gene TRBV30 combines with J gene TRBJ1-2; D gene ambiguous. Germline CDR1 and CDR2: GTSNPN and SVGIG (reference sequence). CDR3 length: 13 residues. Between the trimmed V and J ends, which lost 0 bases and 6 bases, there was a span of 11 bases.

The chain recombines TRBV6-5 with TRBJ2-2; TRBD2 might be the D (6 bases). The CDR3 runs to 15 residues. The V end was cut by 2 bases, the J end by 7 bases, with 14 bases between. The germline gives CDR1 MNHEY, CDR2 SVGAGI. The CDR3 is CASSYRDSGVGELFF. Written as DNA, the CDR3 is TGTGCCAGCAGTTACCGGGATAGCGGTGTCGGGGAGCTGTTTTTT.

This clone was detected only a few times. V usage is TRBV23-1 and J usage is TRBJ1-2, with D possibly being TRBD1 (6 bases). TRBV23-1 is an open reading frame whose function is uncertain. The length of the CDR3 is 14 residues. The V and J ends lost 3 bases and 5 bases respectively, with 13 bases between them. The CDR3 sequence is CASSQDRRRYGYTF. The CDR3 bases are TGCGCCAGCAGTCAGGACAGACGACGGTATGGCTACACCTTC.

The count of this clone is one. The chain links TRBV5-1 to TRBJ2-7; 7 bases map to TRBD1. The germline V gene has CDR1 SGHRS and CDR2 YFSETQ. CDR3 length: 15 residues. The ends lost 0 bases at V and 4 bases at J; junction bases unmatched: 7. The CDR3 loop is CASSLATGVGYEQYF. The CDR3 nucleotides are TGCGCCAGCAGCTTGGCCACAGGGGTCGGGTACGAGCAGTACTTC.

The chain carries TRBV6-5 and TRBJ1-1, with D perhaps TRBD1 (5 bases). V lost 2 bases, J lost 5 bases, and 9 bases lay in between. Germline V gene sequence: CDR1 MNHEY, CDR2 SVGAGI. This CDR3 is built from 13 residues. The CDR3 protein is CASSYPDTTEAFF. The CDR3 region has the DNA TGTGCCAGCAGTTACCCGGACACTACTGAAGCTTTCTTT.

This chain uses TRBV15 with TRBJ1-1, with D perhaps TRBD1 (5 bases). CDR3 length: 14 amino acids. V was shortened by 7 bases and J by 0 bases, with 12 bases between the two germline ends. The germline V gene has CDR1 LNHNV and CDR2 YYDKDF (reference sequence). The CDR3 DNA is TGTGCCACCATGGGGGGTATCATGAACACTGAAGCTTTCTTT. It is translated as CATMGGIMNTEAFF.

The chain combines TRBV9 with TRBJ2-2; the match to TRBD2 covers 15 bases. The V gene end was trimmed by 4 bases and the J gene end by 5 bases; junction bases not matched to a gene: 6. This CDR3 region has 17 residues. The germline gives CDR1 SGDLS, CDR2 YYNGEE. The CDR3 spells CASSYVGLAGGTGELFF. CDR3 sequence (DNA): TGTGCCAGCAGCTACGTGGGACTAGCGGGGGGAACCGGGGAGCTGTTTTTT.

Concerning this clone: The same CDR3 arises from other DNA sequences in this sample as well. The V gene is TRBV19, the J gene TRBJ2-5, with D possibly TRBD1 on 6 matching bases. Deletions cut 5 bases from V and 1 base from J, with 11 bases between. CDR1 LNHDA and CDR2 SQIVND come from the germline V gene (reference sequence). This CDR3 contains 14 residues. The CDR3 DNA is TGTGCCAGTAGTCCCGGACAGATCCAAGAGACCCAGTACTTC. This sequence encodes CASSPGQIQETQYF.

This clone came up a few times. The rearrangement uses TRBV5-5 and TRBJ2-1; 10 nucleotides align to TRBD1. The CDR3 loop spans 15 amino acids. The junction had 9 bases not matched to a gene; V was cut back by 4 bases and J by 8 bases. The germline V gene has CDR1 SGHKS and CDR2 YYEKEE (reference sequence). CDR3 region: CASSVPGQGFHEQFF. The CDR3 DNA is TGTGCCAGCAGCGTGCCGGGACAGGGGTTCCATGAGCAGTTCTTC.

The J gene is TRBJ1-2, the V gene TRBV27; 9 bases are a match to TRBD1. CDR3 length equals 14 residues. Trimming removed 7 bases from V and 4 bases from J; junction bases left unmatched: 7. Looked up from germline, CDR1 is MNHEY and CDR2 is SMNVEV (reference sequence). The CDR3 nucleotides are TGTGCCAGCACCTCAACAGGGGGCGCCTATGGCTACACCTTC. Translated: CASTSTGGAYGYTF.

The V and J genes are TRBV4-3 and TRBJ1-6; D might be TRBD1 (6 bases). V lost 0 bases to trimming and J lost 5 bases, with 11 bases between them. The CDR3 consists of 16 residues. In germline, CDR1 is LGHNA, CDR2 YSLEER. CDR3 residues: CASSQEVRTDNSPLHF. Here the CDR3 DNA reads TGCGCCAGCAGCCAAGAAGTTAGGACAGATAATTCACCCCTCCACTTT.

This clone turned up a few times. The chain is built from TRBV29-1 and TRBJ2-3, with D possibly being TRBD1 (5 bases). Germline V gene lookup returns CDR1 SQVTM and CDR2 ANQGSEA. CDR3 length: 16 amino acids. The ends were cut back, 2 bases at V and 7 bases at J, with 22 bases in the middle. In DNA form, the CDR3 reads TGCAGCGTTGAATTACAGGTAGAAGCCGTGCCCCATACGCAGTATTTT. Translating gives CSVELQVEAVPHTQYF.

The genes are TRBV25-1 and TRBJ1-6, with a weak D call TRBD1 (6 bases). V lost 6 bases and J lost 9, with 21 bases in between. This CDR3 contains 16 residues. From germline, CDR1 is MGHDK and CDR2 SYGVNS. Here the CDR3 DNA reads TGTGCCAGCAGCAAATCGTCGGGGGGCAGGGGTTCACCCCTCCACTTT. The encoded protein is CASSKSSGGRGSPLHF.

There are a few counts of this clone. The rearrangement uses TRBV7-9 and TRBJ1-2; D is unclear. CDR1 and CDR2 (germline): SEHNR, FQNEAQ (reference sequence). The V end was cut by 6 bases, the J end by 3 bases, with 20 bases between. CDR3 length: 16 amino acids. CDR3 protein: CASSPSILSDHYGYTF. The CDR3 DNA reads as TGTGCCAGCAGTCCCTCAATATTGTCAGACCACTATGGCTACACCTTC.

The V gene is TRBV6-8, the J gene TRBJ2-4; no clear D. Looked up from germline, CDR1 is MNHGY and CDR2 is SAAAGT. The CDR3 has 17 amino acids. Trimming pared 8 bases from V and 6 bases from J, leaving 26 bases between. The CDR3 DNA sequence: TGTGCCAGCGGGCTCGCACAGAATGACACAAGAAGAAACATTCAGTACTTC. Translation gives CASGLAQNDTRRNIQYF.

This clone was observed a few times. Other DNA sequences in this specimen translate into the identical CDR3. The chain employs TRBV28 and TRBJ1-6, with a possible D match to TRBD1 (6 bases). V was clipped by 6 bases and J by 11 bases, with 8 bases between them. Germline loops: CDR1 MDHEN, CDR2 SYDVKM. The CDR3 loop spans 11 amino acids. The CDR3 loop reads CASSAGAPLHF. The CDR3 DNA sequence: TGTGCCAGCAGCGCAGGGGCACCCCTCCACTTT.

The rearrangement links TRBV29-1 to TRBJ2-5; TRBD1 agrees at 7 bases. Losses at the gene ends were 6 bases for V and 5 bases for J; bases not matched to a gene: 9. The CDR3 is made up of 13 amino acids. The germline V gene has CDR1 SQVTM and CDR2 ANQGSEA. The CDR3 coding sequence is TGCAGCGTCGCCCGACAGGGAACGGAGACCCAGTACTTC. Its translation is CSVARQGTETQYF.

The V and J genes are TRBV30 and TRBJ2-3; TRBD2 aligns across 7 bases. V shed 2 bases and J 2 bases; nucleotides not matched to a gene: 10. Germline CDR1 and CDR2: GTSNPN and SVGIG (reference sequence). This CDR3 spans 16 amino acids. As DNA, the CDR3 is TGTGCCTGGAGTAAGTCGGGAGCGGGGACCACAGATACGCAGTATTTT. Its translation is CAWSKSGAGTTDTQYF.